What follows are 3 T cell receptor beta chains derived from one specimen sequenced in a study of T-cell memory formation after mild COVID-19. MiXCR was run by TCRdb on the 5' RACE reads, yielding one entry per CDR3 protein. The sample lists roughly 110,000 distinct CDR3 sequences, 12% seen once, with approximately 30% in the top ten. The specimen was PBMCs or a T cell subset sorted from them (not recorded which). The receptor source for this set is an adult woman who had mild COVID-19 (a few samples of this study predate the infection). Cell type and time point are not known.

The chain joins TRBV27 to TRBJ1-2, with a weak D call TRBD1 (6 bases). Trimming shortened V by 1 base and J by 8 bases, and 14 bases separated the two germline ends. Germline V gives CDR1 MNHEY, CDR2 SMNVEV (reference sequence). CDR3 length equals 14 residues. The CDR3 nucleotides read TGTGCCAGCAGTTTATACGGCAGGGGTGACGGCTACACCTTC. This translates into CASSLYGRGDGYTF.

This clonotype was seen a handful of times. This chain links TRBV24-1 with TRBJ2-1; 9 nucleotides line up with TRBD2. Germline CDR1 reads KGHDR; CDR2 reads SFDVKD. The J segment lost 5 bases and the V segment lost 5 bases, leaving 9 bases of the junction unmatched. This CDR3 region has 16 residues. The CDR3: CATSGHIAGEDNEQFF. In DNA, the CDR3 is TGTGCCACCAGTGGACACATAGCGGGAGAGGACAATGAGCAGTTCTTC.

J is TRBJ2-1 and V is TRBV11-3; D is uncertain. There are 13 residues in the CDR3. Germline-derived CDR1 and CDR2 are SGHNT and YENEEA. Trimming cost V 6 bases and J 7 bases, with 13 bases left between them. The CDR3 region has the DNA TGTGCCAGCAGTCCGAGACAAGGGAATGAGCAGTTCTTC. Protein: CASSPRQGNEQFF.